The entry below describes one TCR beta chain. Its antigen is as yet unknown. The sample originates from a study of metastatic and nonmetastatic thyroid tumors. Study at large: Repertoires from blood and tumor or nodule tissue of malignant and benign thyroid patients were compared.

Before thyroid surgery, none of the patients had received any treatment. Study results and caveats: It was reportedly found that TCR beta diversity was significantly higher in malignant thyroid tumors than in benign nodules, a difference seen in both blood and tumor samples.

The ends were cut back, 4 bases at V and 2 bases at J, with 20 bases in the middle. The germline CDR1 and CDR2 sequences are WNHNN and SYGVQD (reference sequence). The CDR3 covers 17 residues. Per the original data handling: Variation in CDR3 across clinicopathological groups served as the basis for constructing a distant-metastasis classifier in papillary thyroid cancer. TCRdb re-called clones from the PCR reads using MiXCR. The V and J calls were determined by TCRdb, not by the authors. The repertoire consists of 30,000 to 40,000 clones, with 35% to 45% occurring once and the leading ten covering 22%.

V usage is TRBV10-1 and J usage is TRBJ1-2; D possibly corresponds to TRBD1 (6 bases). Sequencing used tumor tissue. This receptor was taken from a female donor with papillary thyroid cancer or a benign thyroid nodule (not recorded which). Some clones in this sample may be carry-over from other donors' samples. The CDR3 sequence is CASSGRGGRGENYGYTF. CDR3 in DNA: TGCGCCAGCAGTGGGCGAGGGGGGCGAGGGGAAAACTATGGCTACACCTTC.